This TCR beta chain is from a study of CD8 T cells in Susac syndrome. Findings of the study overall: That the number of individuals in its TCR sequencing and HLA analysis was relatively small was acknowledged by the study.

Random hexamers were used to reverse transcribe about 0.45 to 1 ug of RNA. An immunoSEQ multiplex PCR amplified TCR beta CDR3 over 54 Vbeta and 13 Jbeta. Each CDR3 protein is one row after TCRdb ran MiXCR on the immunoSEQ multiplex PCR reads. The sample lists about 90,000 distinct CDR3 sequences, around 93% seen once, with 0.32% in the top ten. The CDR3 has 13 amino acids. Per the germline V gene, CDR1 is SGDLS and CDR2 is YYNGEE. The V end was cut by 0 bases, the J end by 6 bases, with 8 bases between. Blood CD8+ and CD4+ T cells underwent high-throughput TCR beta sequencing. Controls were drawn from healthy donors and were matched for age and sex. Concerning this clonotype: Its antigen remains unidentified.

Sequences were obtained from CD8+ T cells from PBMCs. J is TRBJ2-3 and V is TRBV9; D remains ambiguous. The receptor was derived from a human donor in good health. For the CDR3, the DNA is TGTGCCAGCAGCGTAGGATCGCCCGATACGCAGTATTTT. Its translation is CASSVGSPDTQYF.